In this sample, the clone carrying this TCR beta chain turned up once. Its matching antigen is unknown. At one boundary the junction diverges from the germline segment, which might be a read error. Germline V CDR1 and CDR2: LGHNA, YNFKEQ. This CDR3 has 15 residues. No cell sorting was done before RNA was extracted from the tissue. The library came from three nested PCR rounds adapted from ARM-PCR protocols. TCRdb analysed the multiplex PCR reads with MiXCR anew, one entry per CDR3 protein. The sample consists of more than 120,000 distinct CDR3 sequences, approximately 64% of them appearing once. This entry is derived from a study of tumor and adjacent non-tumor tissue in lung cancer. The overall study: The cohort had about 12 adenocarcinoma, 2 squamous cell and 1 small cell patients. Stage I to III disease affected some 11 men and 5 women aged about 30 to 76.

Study-level points and caveats: In normal lung, the top 100 clones were significantly more dominant than in tumor.

This receptor was identified in a man aged 60-69 years with small cell lung cancer. What was sequenced was lung tumor tissue. The chain couples TRBV4-2 to TRBJ1-4; D may be TRBD1 (6 bases). DNA of the CDR3: TGTGGCAGCAGCCCCCGGACAGTGGCTAATGAAAAACTGTTTTTT. Translated: CGSSPRTVANEKLFF.